These T cell receptor beta chains were read from a single sample in a study of T cell responses to AZD1222 COVID-19 vaccine. TCRdb's copy holds only in-frame clones and misses some; the assay was immunoSEQ multiplex PCR. Here the sample spans 150,000 to 200,000 clones, more than 85% being singletons. The sample in question was peripheral blood, obtained on day 0 of AZD1222 vaccination. The source is an adult in good health. CDR3s include the opening cysteine and the closing phenylalanine or tryptophan. Each record gives: J gene, V gene, clone size, D gene, CDR3 DNA, CDR3 protein. The D gene is left open where the match is weak. Clone size is shown for a subset of rows, as once, few, many or a class of expanded clone.

>TRBJ1-6|TRBV3-1/TRBV3-2|NA|NA
TGTGCCAGCAGCCAAGGTGCGGATTCACCCCTCCACTTT
CASSQGADSPLHF
>TRBJ2-5|TRBV6-4|NA|TRBD1
TGTGCCAGCAGCCTGACAGGGAAAGAGACCCAGTACTTC
CASSLTGKETQYF
>TRBJ2-3|TRBV6-5|NA|NA
TGTGCCAGCAGTTTGTCAGCCTTCGGTACAGATACGCAGTATTTT
CASSLSAFGTDTQYF
>TRBJ2-3|TRBV6-5|NA|NA
TGTGCCAGCAGTTACTCTCTTAGCACAGATACGCAGTATTTT
CASSYSLSTDTQYF
>TRBJ2-3|TRBV19|NA|NA
TGTGCCAGTACAGCCGGTCCTAGCACAGATACGCAGTATTTT
CASTAGPSTDTQYF
>TRBJ1-1|TRBV7-2|NA|NA
TGTGCCAGCAGCTTAACGGAACAATTTGAAGCTTTCTTT
CASSLTEQFEAFF
>TRBJ1-5|TRBV5-1|once|NA
TGCGCCAGCAGCTTGGACGGCGGCAATCAGCCCCAGCATTTT
CASSLDGGNQPQHF
>TRBJ1-1|TRBV7-6|NA|NA
TGTGCCAGCAGCTTAGAGTGGTATGATGTGAACACTGAAGCTTTCTTT
CASSLEWYDVNTEAFF
>TRBJ2-5|TRBV10-3|NA|TRBD2
TGTGCCATCAGTGAGTCGACGGGAGGGCCGGAGACCCAGTACTTC
CAISESTGGPETQYF
>TRBJ2-5|TRBV5-3|NA|NA
TGTGCCAGAAGCTTGACTGACATCGCGAGCAGGAAAGAGACCCAGTACTTC
CARSLTDIASRKETQYF
>TRBJ1-2|TRBV12-3/TRBV12-4|NA|TRBD1
TGTGCCAGCAGCCGCAGGGGGCTTCGCGGCTACACCTTC
CASSRRGLRGYTF
>TRBJ2-5|TRBV23-1|NA|TRBD2
TGCGCCAGCAGTCATCCAAAGTCCCCGGGACTAGCAGAAGAGACCCAGTACTTC
CASSHPKSPGLAEETQYF
>TRBJ2-2|TRBV5-5|NA|NA
TGTGCCAGCAGCTTGGTCGGGATAAACACCGGGGAGCTGTTTTTT
CASSLVGINTGELFF
>TRBJ1-2|TRBV14|NA|NA
TGTGCCAGCAGCCAATTTCGGGCGGGAGGGGACTATGGCTACACCTTC
CASSQFRAGGDYGYTF
>TRBJ2-3|TRBV5-4|NA|TRBD2
TGTGCCAGCATCGGCGGGGGGGCAGATACGCAGTATTTT
CASIGGGADTQYF
>TRBJ1-3|TRBV4-1|NA|NA
TGCGCCAGCAGTCTGGGCCCGGGGACTTCGGGAAACACCATATATTTT
CASSLGPGTSGNTIYF
>TRBJ2-7|TRBV11-1|NA|NA
TGTGCCAGCAGCCCGGATAGGATCTCCTACGAGCAGTACTTC
CASSPDRISYEQYF
>TRBJ1-2|TRBV19|once|NA
TGTGCCAGTAGTATAGACACCGCAAATGGCTACACCTTC
CASSIDTANGYTF
>TRBJ2-5|TRBV18|once|TRBD1
TGTGCCAGCTCATCCGTCAGGGGGAAGGAGACCCAGTACTTC
CASSSVRGKETQYF
>TRBJ1-2|TRBV3-1/TRBV3-2|NA|NA
TGTGCCAGCAGCCAAGAAGGGGGAGGATATGGCTACACCTTC
CASSQEGGGYGYTF
>TRBJ1-1|TRBV19|NA|NA
TGTGCCAGTAGAAATCTGAGAGTCACTGAAGCTTTCTTT
CASRNLRVTEAFF
>TRBJ2-7|TRBV5-4|NA|TRBD1
TGTGCCAGCAGCCCGGGGACAGGGGGCCCTTACGAGCAGTACTTC
CASSPGTGGPYEQYF
>TRBJ1-1|TRBV4-1|NA|NA
TGCGCCAGCAGCCAAACCGCCTTAGGGAACACTGAAGCTTTCTTT
CASSQTALGNTEAFF
>TRBJ2-1|TRBV6-5|NA|NA
TGTGCCAGCCGGGCCCCCCAATACAATGAGCAGTTCTTC
CASRAPQYNEQFF
>TRBJ1-1|TRBV4-1|NA|TRBD1
TGCGCCAGCAGCCTTCGGACAGGGAGCACTGAAGCTTTCTTT
CASSLRTGSTEAFF
>TRBJ2-5|TRBV4-1|NA|TRBD2
TGCGCCAGCAGCCGCAGGACTAGCGGAGAAGAGACCCAGTACTTC
CASSRRTSGEETQYF
>TRBJ1-3|TRBV11-2|NA|TRBD1
TGTGCCAGCAGCTTTTCCACCGACGGGACAGGGTCTGGAAACACCATATATTTT
CASSFSTDGTGSGNTIYF
>TRBJ2-7|TRBV18|NA|NA
TGTGCCAGCTCACCCGGTCGGGTCGAGCAGTACTTC
CASSPGRVEQYF
>TRBJ2-5|TRBV10-3|NA|NA
TGTGCCATCAGTTCGCTGGGGGGAGAGACCCAGTACTTC
CAISSLGGETQYF
>TRBJ2-5|TRBV5-5|NA|NA
TGTGCCAGCAGCTTGGGGAACGTTCAAGAGACCCAGTACTTC
CASSLGNVQETQYF
>TRBJ2-2|TRBV5-4|NA|NA
TGTGCCAGTGCTTTGTTCGGGAACACCGGGGAGCTGTTTTTT
CASALFGNTGELFF
>TRBJ2-7|TRBV4-1|few|NA
TGCGCCAGCAGCCAAGAGTGGAGGGGGCTCACCTACGAGCAGTACTTC
CASSQEWRGLTYEQYF
>TRBJ2-7|TRBV7-9|NA|TRBD1
TGTGCCAGCAGCTGGGGACAGGGGGCTTTGCGCGAGCAGTACTTC
CASSWGQGALREQYF
>TRBJ1-3|TRBV15|NA|NA
TGTGCCACCAGCAGAGTAAAGGGGACTGGAAACACCATATATTTT
CATSRVKGTGNTIYF
>TRBJ2-7|TRBV15|NA|NA
TGTGCCACCAGCAGGGGGGCGGGGGAGGCCTACGAGCAGTACTTC
CATSRGAGEAYEQYF
>TRBJ1-5|TRBV18|NA|NA
TGTGCCAGCTCCCCCCGGGGTGGGTCGAGTCAGCCCCAGCATTTT
CASSPRGGSSQPQHF
>TRBJ1-2|TRBV3-1/TRBV3-2|NA|TRBD1
TGTGCCAGCAGCCAAGATTTAGGGACAGGGAGGTACACCTTC
CASSQDLGTGRYTF
>TRBJ2-2|TRBV11-2|NA|TRBD2
TGTGCCAGTACTATCCCACGGGGTAGCGGGGGGGCCCTGACCGGGGAGCTGTTTTTT
CASTIPRGSGGALTGELFF
>TRBJ2-1|TRBV19|NA|NA
TGTGCCAGTAGAGTAGGGGGACACATATACAATGAGCAGTTCTTC
CASRVGGHIYNEQFF
>TRBJ1-1|TRBV10-1|NA|NA
TGCGCCAGCAGTGAACTACGGACAGTGAACACTGAAGCTTTCTTT
CASSELRTVNTEAFF
>TRBJ1-4|TRBV4-2|NA|TRBD1
TGTGCCAGCAGCCAAGATAGCCAGGGGGCGGCTAATGAAAAACTGTTTTTT
CASSQDSQGAANEKLFF
>TRBJ1-2|TRBV4-2|NA|NA
TGTGCCAGCAGCTTAGCGGAGGGAGTCAGCACCTTC
CASSLAEGVSTF
>TRBJ2-1|TRBV21-1|once|NA
TGTGCCAGCAGCATCCGGGACAGGAGTAGAAATGAGCAGTTCTTC
CASSIRDRSRNEQFF
>TRBJ2-3|TRBV7-9|NA|NA
TGTGCCAGCAGCTTCGGTTGGGGGCAGTATTTT
CASSFGWGQYF
>TRBJ1-2|TRBV18|once|NA
TGTGCCAGCTCATCAGGGTCCTATGGCTACACCTTC
CASSSGSYGYTF
>TRBJ1-2|TRBV28|NA|NA
TGTGCCAGCAGTGGCAGAGTCCGCCTCACTCTCAATCTCTATGGCTACACCTTC
CASSGRVRLTLNLYGYTF
>TRBJ1-5|TRBV7-8|NA|NA
TGTGCCAGCAGCTTAGTCGGGCGCAATCAGCCCCAGCATTTT
CASSLVGRNQPQHF
>TRBJ1-2|TRBV5-1|NA|NA
TGCGCCAGCAGCTTGGAATGGGGCCACTATGGCTACACCTTC
CASSLEWGHYGYTF
>TRBJ1-6|TRBV20-1|once|TRBD1
TGCAGTGCTAGTGGGGACAGGTCCTATAATTCACCCCTCCACTTT
CSASGDRSYNSPLHF
>TRBJ1-2|TRBV15|NA|NA
TGTGCCACCAGCAGGGACAGTTATGGCTACACCTTC
CATSRDSYGYTF
>TRBJ2-5|TRBV18|once|NA
TGTGCCAGCTCACATCAGGACCGGGGGGAGACCCAGTACTTC
CASSHQDRGETQYF
>TRBJ1-2|TRBV7-8|NA|NA
TGTGCCAGCAGCTTAGACGGCAGGGGAGACTATGGCTACACCTTC
CASSLDGRGDYGYTF
>TRBJ1-6|TRBV4-2|NA|NA
TGTGCCAGCAGCCAAGTGACAGACTCCTATAATTCACCCCTCCACTTT
CASSQVTDSYNSPLHF
>TRBJ2-3|TRBV18|NA|NA
TGTGCCAGCTCACTATTGACCTCTGCGGATACGCAGTATTTT
CASSLLTSADTQYF